Described below is a single T cell receptor (beta chain) sequence and its context. The sample is drawn from a study of shared clonotypes between healthy human individuals. V was clipped by 7 bases and J by 0 bases, with 16 bases between them. This CDR3 comprises 15 residues. Germline V gene data show CDR1 as SNHLY and CDR2 as FYNNEI. Libraries were prepared by immunoSEQ multiplex PCR; TCRdb keeps only in-frame clonotypes and omits some of them. The data contain roughly 2.2 million clones, 85% to 95% of them singletons. The sequencing input was naive CD4+ T cells from PBMCs. Sample subset: CD45RA+ positively selected. The chain recombines TRBV2 with TRBJ2-7; D is ambiguous. The receptor was isolated from a man younger than 35 in good health. Some clones in this sample may be carry-over from other donors' samples. This CDR3 reads CASTRDARASYEQYF. The CDR3, as DNA: TGTGCCAGCACCCGAGACGCAAGAGCCTCCTACGAGCAGTACTTC.